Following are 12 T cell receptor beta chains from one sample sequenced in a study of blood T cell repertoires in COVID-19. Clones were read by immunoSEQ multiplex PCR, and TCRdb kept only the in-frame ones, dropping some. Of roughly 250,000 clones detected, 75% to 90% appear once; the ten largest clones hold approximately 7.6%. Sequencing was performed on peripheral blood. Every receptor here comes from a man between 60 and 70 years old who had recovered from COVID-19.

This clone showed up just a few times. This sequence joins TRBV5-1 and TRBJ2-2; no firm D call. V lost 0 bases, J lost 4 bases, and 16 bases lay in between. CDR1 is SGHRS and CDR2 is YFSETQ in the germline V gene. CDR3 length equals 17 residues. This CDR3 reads CASSLATSVRPTGELFF. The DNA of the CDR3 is TGCGCCAGCAGCTTGGCCACAAGCGTCCGCCCCACCGGGGAGCTGTTTTTT.

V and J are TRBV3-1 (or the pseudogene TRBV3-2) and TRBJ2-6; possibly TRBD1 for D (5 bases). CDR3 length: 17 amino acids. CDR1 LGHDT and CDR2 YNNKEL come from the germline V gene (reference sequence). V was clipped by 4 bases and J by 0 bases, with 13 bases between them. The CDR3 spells CASSPKTGSSGANVLTF. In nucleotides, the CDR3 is TGTGCCAGCAGCCCTAAAACAGGAAGCTCTGGGGCCAACGTCCTGACTTTC.

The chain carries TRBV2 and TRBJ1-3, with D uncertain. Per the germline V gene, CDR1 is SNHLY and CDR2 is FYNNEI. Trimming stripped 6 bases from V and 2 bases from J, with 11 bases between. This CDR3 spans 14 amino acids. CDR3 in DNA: TGTGCCAGCAGCGGGTATCGAGCTGGAAACACCATATATTTT. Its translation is CASSGYRAGNTIYF.

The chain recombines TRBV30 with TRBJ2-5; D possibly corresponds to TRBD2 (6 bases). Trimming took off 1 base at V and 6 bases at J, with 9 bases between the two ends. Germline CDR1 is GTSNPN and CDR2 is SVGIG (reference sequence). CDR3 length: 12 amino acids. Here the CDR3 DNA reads TGTGCCTGGAGTGAGGGACTTCAGACCCAGTACTTC. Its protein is CAWSEGLQTQYF.

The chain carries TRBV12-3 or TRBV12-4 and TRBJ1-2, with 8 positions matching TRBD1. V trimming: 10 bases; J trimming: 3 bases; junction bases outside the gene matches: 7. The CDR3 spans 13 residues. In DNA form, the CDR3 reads TGTGCCAACCCCGGACAGGGCGACTATGGCTACACCTTC. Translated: CANPGQGDYGYTF.

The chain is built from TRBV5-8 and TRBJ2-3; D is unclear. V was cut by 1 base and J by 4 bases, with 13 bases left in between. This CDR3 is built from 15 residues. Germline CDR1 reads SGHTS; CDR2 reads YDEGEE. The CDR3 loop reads CASSLSRWRSDTQYF. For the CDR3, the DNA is TGTGCCAGCAGCTTGAGCAGATGGAGATCAGATACGCAGTATTTT.

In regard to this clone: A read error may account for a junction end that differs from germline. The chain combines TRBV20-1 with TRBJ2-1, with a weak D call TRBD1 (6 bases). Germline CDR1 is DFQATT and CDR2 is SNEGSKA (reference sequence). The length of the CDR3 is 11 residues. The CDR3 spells CSARAGDLGIF. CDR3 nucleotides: TGCAGTGCTAGGGCAGGGGACCTCGGGATCTTC.

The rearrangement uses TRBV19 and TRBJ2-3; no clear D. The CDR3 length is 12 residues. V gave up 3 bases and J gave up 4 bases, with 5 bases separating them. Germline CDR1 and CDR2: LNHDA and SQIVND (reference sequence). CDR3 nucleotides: TGTGCCAGTAGTATCGTCCCAGATACGCAGTATTTT. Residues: CASSIVPDTQYF.

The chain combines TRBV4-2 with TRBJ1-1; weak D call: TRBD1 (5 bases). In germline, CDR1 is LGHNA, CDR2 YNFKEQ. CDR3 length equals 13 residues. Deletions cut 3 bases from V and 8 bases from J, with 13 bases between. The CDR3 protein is CASSQGLGVEAFF. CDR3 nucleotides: TGTGCCAGCAGCCAGGGACTTGGGGTGGAAGCTTTCTTT.

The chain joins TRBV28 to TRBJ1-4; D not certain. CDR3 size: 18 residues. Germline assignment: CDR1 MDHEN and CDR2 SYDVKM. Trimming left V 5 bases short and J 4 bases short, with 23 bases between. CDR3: CASSPGARVGVDNEKLFF. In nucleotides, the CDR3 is TGTGCCAGCAGTCCCGGCGCTCGCGTTGGAGTTGATAATGAAAAACTGTTTTTT.

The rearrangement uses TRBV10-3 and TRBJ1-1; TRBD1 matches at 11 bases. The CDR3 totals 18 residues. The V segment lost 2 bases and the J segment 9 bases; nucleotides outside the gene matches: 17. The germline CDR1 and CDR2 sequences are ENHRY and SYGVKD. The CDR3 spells CAISEHLTGTGGRLKAFF. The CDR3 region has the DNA TGTGCCATCAGTGAGCACTTGACCGGGACAGGGGGTCGATTGAAAGCTTTCTTT.

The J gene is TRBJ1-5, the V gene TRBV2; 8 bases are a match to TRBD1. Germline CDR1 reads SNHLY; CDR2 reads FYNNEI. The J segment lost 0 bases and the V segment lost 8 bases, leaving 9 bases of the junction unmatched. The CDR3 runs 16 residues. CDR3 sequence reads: CASGSVGTGSNQPQHF. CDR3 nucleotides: TGTGCCAGCGGGAGCGTTGGGACAGGTAGCAATCAGCCCCAGCATTTT.